These 2 T cell receptor beta chains were sequenced from one sample in a study of cytotoxic CD8 clonotypes in ibrutinib-treated CLL. Produced via immunoSEQ multiplex PCR; TCRdb's table is partial and in-frame only. Of about 120,000 clones in the sample, about 53% were seen once. The sequencing here drew on PBMCs, taken after 24 months of ibrutinib treatment. These receptors originate from a human donor with chronic lymphocytic leukemia.

A few counts support this clone. The chain carries TRBV30 and TRBJ2-5; D gene ambiguous. The V gene's germline CDR1 is GTSNPN and CDR2 SVGIG (reference sequence). CDR3 length: 12 amino acids. V dropped 0 bases and J dropped 5 bases, with 7 bases sitting between them. The CDR3 reads CAWSVSGETQYF. As DNA, the CDR3 is TGTGCCTGGAGTGTATCGGGCGAGACCCAGTACTTC.

The chain has TRBV6-6 and TRBJ1-4; D perhaps matches TRBD1 (5 bases). The CDR3 consists of 14 residues. From germline, CDR1 is MNHNY and CDR2 SVGAGI (reference sequence). V gave up 2 bases and J gave up 8 bases, with 12 bases separating them. DNA for the CDR3: TGTGCCAGCAGTTACGGGGGGGTCGGAGAAAAACTGTTTTTT. Protein product: CASSYGGVGEKLFF.